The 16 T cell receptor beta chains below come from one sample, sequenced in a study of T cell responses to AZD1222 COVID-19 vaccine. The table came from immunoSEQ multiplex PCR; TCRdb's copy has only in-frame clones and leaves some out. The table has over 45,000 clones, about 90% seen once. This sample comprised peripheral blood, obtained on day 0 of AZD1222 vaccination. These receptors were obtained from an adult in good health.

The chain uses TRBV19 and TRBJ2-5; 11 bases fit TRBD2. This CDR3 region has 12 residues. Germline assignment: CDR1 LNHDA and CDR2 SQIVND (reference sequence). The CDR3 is CATSGSGETQYF. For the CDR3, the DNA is TGTGCAACTAGCGGGAGTGGTGAGACCCAGTACTTC.

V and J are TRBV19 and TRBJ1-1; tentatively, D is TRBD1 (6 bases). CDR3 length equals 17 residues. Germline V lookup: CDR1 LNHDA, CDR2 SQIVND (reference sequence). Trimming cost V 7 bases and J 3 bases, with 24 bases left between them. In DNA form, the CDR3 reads TGTGCCAGTACCGACCCTTCCGCAGGGGTTCCGGACACTGAAGCTTTCTTT. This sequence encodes CASTDPSAGVPDTEAFF.

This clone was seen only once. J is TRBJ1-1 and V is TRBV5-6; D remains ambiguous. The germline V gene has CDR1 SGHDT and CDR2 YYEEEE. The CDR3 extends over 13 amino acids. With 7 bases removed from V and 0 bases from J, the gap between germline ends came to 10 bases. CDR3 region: CASEIYMNTEAFF. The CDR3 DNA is TGTGCCAGCGAGATTTACATGAACACTGAAGCTTTCTTT.

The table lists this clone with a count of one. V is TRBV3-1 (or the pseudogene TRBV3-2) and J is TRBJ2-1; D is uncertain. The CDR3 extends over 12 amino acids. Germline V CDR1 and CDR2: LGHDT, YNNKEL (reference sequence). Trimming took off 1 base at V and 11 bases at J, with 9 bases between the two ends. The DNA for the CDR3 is TGTGCCAGCAGCCAAGTTGCGGCCCAGCAGTTCTTC. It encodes CASSQVAAQQFF.

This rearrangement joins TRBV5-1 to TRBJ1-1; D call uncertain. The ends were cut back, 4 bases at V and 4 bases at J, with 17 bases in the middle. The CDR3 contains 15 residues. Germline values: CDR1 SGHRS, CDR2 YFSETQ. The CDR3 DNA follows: TGCGCCAGCAGCCTAGACCTTGGGCGGGGCACTGAAGCTTTCTTT. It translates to CASSLDLGRGTEAFF.

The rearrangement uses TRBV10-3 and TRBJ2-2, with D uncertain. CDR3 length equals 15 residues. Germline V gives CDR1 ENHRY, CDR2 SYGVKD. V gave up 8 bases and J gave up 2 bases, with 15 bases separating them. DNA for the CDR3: TGTGCCATCCGCCTTTCGGCAGCTAACACCGGGGAGCTGTTTTTT. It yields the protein CAIRLSAANTGELFF.

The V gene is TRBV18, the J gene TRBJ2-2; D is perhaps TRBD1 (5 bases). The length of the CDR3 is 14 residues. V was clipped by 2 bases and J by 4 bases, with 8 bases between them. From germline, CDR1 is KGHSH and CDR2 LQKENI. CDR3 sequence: CASSPAQGTGELFF. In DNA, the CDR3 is TGTGCCAGCTCACCAGCCCAGGGCACCGGGGAGCTGTTTTTT.

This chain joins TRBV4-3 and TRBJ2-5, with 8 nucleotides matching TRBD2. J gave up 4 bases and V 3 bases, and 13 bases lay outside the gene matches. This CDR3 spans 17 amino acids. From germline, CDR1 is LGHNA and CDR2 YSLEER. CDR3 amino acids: CASSHRTSGSGGETQYF. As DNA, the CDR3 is TGCGCCAGCAGCCACCGAACTAGCGGTTCTGGGGGAGAGACCCAGTACTTC.

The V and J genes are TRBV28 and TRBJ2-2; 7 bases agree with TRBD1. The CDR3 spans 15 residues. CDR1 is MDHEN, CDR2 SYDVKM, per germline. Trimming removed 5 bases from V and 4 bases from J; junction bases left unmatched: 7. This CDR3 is CASSPDRAATGELFF. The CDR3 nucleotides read TGTGCCAGCAGTCCCGACAGGGCCGCCACCGGGGAGCTGTTTTTT.

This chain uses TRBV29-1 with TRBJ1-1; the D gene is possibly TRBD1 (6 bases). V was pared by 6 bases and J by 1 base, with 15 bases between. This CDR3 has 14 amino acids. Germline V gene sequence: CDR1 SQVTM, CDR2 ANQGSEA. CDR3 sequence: CSVPPKGGNTEAFF. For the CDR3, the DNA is TGCAGCGTACCCCCTAAAGGGGGGAACACTGAAGCTTTCTTT. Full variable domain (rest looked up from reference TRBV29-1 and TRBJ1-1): SAVISQKPSRDICQRGTSLTIQCQVDSQVTMMFWYRQQPGQSLTLIATANQGSEATYESGFVIDKFPISRPNLTFSTLTVSNMSPEDSSIYLCSVPPKGGNTEAFFGQGTRLTVV.

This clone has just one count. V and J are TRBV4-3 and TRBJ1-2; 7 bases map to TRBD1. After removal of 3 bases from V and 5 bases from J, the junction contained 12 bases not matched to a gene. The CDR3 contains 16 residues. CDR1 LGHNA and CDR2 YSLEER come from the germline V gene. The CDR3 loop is CASSQAAQGVFYGYTF. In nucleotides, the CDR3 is TGCGCCAGCAGCCAGGCCGCTCAGGGGGTCTTTTATGGCTACACCTTC.

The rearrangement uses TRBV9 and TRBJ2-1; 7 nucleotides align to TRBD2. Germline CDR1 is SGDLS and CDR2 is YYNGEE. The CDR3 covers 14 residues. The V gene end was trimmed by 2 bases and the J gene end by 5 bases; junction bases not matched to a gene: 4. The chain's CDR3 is CASSVTGGDNEQFF. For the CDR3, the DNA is TGTGCCAGCAGCGTTACGGGGGGTGACAATGAGCAGTTCTTC.

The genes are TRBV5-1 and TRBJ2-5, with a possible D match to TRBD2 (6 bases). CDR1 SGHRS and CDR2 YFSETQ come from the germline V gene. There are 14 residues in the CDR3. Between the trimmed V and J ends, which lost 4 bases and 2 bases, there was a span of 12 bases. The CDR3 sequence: CASSTGTPQETQYF. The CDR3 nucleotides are TGCGCCAGCAGCACCGGGACTCCGCAAGAGACCCAGTACTTC.

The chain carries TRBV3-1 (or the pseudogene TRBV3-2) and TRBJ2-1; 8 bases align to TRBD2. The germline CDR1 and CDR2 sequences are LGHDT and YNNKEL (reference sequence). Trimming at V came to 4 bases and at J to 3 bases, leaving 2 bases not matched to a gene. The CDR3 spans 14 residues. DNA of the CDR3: TGTGCCAGCAGCCCTAGCGGGTTCTACAATGAGCAGTTCTTC. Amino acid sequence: CASSPSGFYNEQFF.

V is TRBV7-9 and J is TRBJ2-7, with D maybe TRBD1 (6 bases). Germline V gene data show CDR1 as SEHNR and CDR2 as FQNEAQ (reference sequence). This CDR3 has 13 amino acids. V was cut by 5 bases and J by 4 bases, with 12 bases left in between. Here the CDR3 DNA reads TGTGCCAGCAGCGCAGGACAGCCTTACGAGCAGTACTTC. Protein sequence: CASSAGQPYEQYF.

The CDR3 loop is CASSVMNTEAFF. In nucleotides, the CDR3 is TGTGCCAGTAGTGTGATGAACACTGAAGCTTTCTTT. The V and J genes are TRBV19 and TRBJ1-1; D gene unclear. Germline assignment: CDR1 LNHDA and CDR2 SQIVND (reference sequence). CDR3 size: 12 residues. V lost 5 bases and J 0 bases, leaving 4 bases between the germline ends.